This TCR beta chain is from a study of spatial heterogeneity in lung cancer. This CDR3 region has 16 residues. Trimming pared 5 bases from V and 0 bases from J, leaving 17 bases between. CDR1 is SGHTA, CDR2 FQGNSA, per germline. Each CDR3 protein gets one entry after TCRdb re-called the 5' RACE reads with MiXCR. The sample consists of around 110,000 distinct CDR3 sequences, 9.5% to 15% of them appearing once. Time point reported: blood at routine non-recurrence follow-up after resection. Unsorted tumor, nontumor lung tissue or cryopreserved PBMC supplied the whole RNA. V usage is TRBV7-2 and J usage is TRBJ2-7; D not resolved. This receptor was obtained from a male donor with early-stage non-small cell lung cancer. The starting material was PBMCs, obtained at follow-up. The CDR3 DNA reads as TGTGCCAGCAGCCCCCCAACAGTTCTCAGCTCCTACGAGCAGTACTTC. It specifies CASSPPTVLSSYEQYF.